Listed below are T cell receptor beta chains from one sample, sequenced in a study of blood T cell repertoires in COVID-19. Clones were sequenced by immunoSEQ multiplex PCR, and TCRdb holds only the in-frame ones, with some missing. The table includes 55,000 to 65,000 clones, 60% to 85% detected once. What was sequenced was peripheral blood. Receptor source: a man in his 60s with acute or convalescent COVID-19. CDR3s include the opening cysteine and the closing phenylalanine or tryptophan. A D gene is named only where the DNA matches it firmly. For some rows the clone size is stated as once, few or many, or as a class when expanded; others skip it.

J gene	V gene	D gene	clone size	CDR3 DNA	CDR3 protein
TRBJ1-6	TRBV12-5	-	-	TGTGCTAGTGGTTTGGTACCCGGGAATTCACCCCTCCACTTT	CASGLVPGNSPLHF
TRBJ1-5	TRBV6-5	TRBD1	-	TGTGCCAGCAGTCTAGGACAGGGGGGGGATCAGCCCCAGCATTTT	CASSLGQGGDQPQHF
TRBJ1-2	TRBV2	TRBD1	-	TGTGCCAGCAGTTCATCCTCCACACAGGGGTACGATGGCTACACCTTC	CASSSSSTQGYDGYTF
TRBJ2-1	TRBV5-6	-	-	TGTGCCAGCAGCTTGCTCAGGAATGAGCAGTTCTTC	CASSLLRNEQFF
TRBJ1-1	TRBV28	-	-	TGTGCCAGCATCCCACGGGGGACTGAAGCTTTCTTT	CASIPRGTEAFF
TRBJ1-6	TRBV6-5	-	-	TGTGCCAGCACCCAGGGGATTGATAATTCACCCCTCCACTTT	CASTQGIDNSPLHF
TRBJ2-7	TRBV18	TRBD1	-	TGTGCCAGCTCACCAGACGGGACAGGGCACGGGTACGAGCAGTACTTC	CASSPDGTGHGYEQYF
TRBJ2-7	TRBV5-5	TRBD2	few	TGTGCCAGCAGCTTCCGCGGGGGATTCTCTTACGAGCAGTACTTC	CASSFRGGFSYEQYF
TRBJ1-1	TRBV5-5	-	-	TGTGCCAGCAGTGGGAGGGGCTGGGGGAACACTGAAGCTTTCTTT	CASSGRGWGNTEAFF
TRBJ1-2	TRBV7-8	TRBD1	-	TGTGCCAGCAGCCAAAGCGGACAGGGCGACTATGGCTACACCTTC	CASSQSGQGDYGYTF
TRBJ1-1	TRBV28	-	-	TGTGCCAGCAGTTTGCACAGCGGGAACACTGAAGCTTTCTTT	CASSLHSGNTEAFF
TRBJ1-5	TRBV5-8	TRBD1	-	TGTGCCAGCAGCAGTGGACAGGGTAGTTATCAGCCCCAGCATTTT	CASSSGQGSYQPQHF
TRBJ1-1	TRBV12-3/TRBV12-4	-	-	TGTGCCAGCAGTTTAAATGCAGGGACTGAAGCTTTCTTT	CASSLNAGTEAFF
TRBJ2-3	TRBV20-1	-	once	TGCAGTGCTCCCAACACAGATACGCAGTATTTT	CSAPNTDTQYF
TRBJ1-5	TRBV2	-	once	TGTGCCAGCAGTGAACCCCCCTTACTTTATCAGCCCCAGCATTTT	CASSEPPLLYQPQHF
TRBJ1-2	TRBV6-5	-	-	TGTGCCAGCACCCCGGGAGTTTATGGCTACACCTTC	CASTPGVYGYTF
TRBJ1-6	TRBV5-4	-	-	TGTGCCAGCAGCTCCGGGGGGCAGCAGGGGTTGAATTCACCCCTCCACTTT	CASSSGGQQGLNSPLHF
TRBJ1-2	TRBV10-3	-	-	TGTGCCATCAGTGAGTCTCTCTATGGCTACACCTTC	CAISESLYGYTF
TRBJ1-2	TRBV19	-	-	TGTGCCAGTAGCTTACAGATTAACTATGGCTACACCTTC	CASSLQINYGYTF
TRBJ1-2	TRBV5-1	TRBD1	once	TGCGCCAGCAGCGCTACAGGGGGTTCGGTTGGCTACACCTTC	CASSATGGSVGYTF
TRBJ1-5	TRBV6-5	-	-	TGTGCCAGCAGTAACGGTTTCAATCAGCCCCAGCATTTT	CASSNGFNQPQHF
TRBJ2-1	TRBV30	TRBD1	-	TGTGCCATCACCCGACAGGGAAGAAGGACTGAGCAGTTCTTC	CAITRQGRRTEQFF
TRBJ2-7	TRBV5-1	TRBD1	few	TGCGCCAGCAGCTCGGGACAGAGGACCTACGAGCAGTACTTC	CASSSGQRTYEQYF
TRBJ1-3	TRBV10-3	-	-	TGTGCCATCAGGGCGGTCACCGTCTCTGGAAACACCATATATTTT	CAIRAVTVSGNTIYF